This is a list of T cell receptor beta chains from one sample in a study of cytomegalovirus exposure and HLA in healthy donors. Only in-frame clones appear in the TCRdb table, and some are missing; sequencing was by immunoSEQ multiplex PCR. The sample has roughly 100,000 clones, around 60% seen once. The source material was PBMCs. The receptors were sampled from a woman aged 45-65 years in good health and CMV-seronegative. CDR3s leave out the opening cysteine and the closing phenylalanine or tryptophan.

V gene	CDR3 protein
TRBV6-1	ASSEVSGGGGHRNEQF
TRBV27	ASRAFWRGVLDAKFYEQY
TRBV5-5	ASSLRAGVVYEQF
TRBV29-1	SGTTGGNTGELF
TRBV19	ASSIGQGAGETQY
TRBV18	ASSLLRDRGPYNEQF
TRBV10-1	ASSPRVDEKLF
TRBV9	ASSFGQGAYGYT
TRBV27	ASSPQGTYGYT
TRBV7-6	ASSLGTGSRLQY
TRBV2	ATGGQQETQY
TRBV5-1	ASSPGQHQETQY
TRBV2	ASSDGQGKYGYT